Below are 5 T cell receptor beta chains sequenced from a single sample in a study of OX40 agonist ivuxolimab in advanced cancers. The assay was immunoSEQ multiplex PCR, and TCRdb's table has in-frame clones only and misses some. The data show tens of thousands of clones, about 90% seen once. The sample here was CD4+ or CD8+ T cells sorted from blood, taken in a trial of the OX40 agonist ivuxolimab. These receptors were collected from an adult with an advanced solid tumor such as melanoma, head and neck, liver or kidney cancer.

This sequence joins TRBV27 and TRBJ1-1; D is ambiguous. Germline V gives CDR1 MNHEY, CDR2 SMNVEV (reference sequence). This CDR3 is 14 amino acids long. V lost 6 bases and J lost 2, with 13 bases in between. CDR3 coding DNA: TGTGCCAGCAGGGCAAGAACCAGAAACACTGAAGCTTTCTTT. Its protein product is CASRARTRNTEAFF.

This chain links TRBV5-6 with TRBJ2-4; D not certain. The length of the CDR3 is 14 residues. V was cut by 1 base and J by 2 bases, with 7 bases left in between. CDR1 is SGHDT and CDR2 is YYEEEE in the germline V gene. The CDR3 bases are TGTGCCAGCAGCTTGCTATGGTCCAAAAACATTCAGTACTTC. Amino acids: CASSLLWSKNIQYF. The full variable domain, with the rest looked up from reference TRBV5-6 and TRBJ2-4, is DAGVTQSPTHLIKTRGQQVTLRCSPKSGHDTVSWYQQALGQGPQFIFQYYEEEERQRGNFPDRFSGHQFPNYSSELNVNALLLGDSALYLCASSLLWSKNIQYFGAGTRLSVL.

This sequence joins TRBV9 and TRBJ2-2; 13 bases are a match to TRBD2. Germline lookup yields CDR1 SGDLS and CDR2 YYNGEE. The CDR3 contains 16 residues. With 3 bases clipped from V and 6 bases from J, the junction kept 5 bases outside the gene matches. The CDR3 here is CASSETSGRASGELFF. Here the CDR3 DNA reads TGTGCCAGCAGCGAAACTAGCGGGAGGGCCTCCGGGGAGCTGTTTTTT.

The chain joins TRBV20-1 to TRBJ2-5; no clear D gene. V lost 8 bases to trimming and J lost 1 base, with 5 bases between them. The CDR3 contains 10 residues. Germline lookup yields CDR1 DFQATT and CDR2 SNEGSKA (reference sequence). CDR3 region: CSSGQETQYF. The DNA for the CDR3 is TGCAGTTCTGGCCAAGAGACCCAGTACTTC.

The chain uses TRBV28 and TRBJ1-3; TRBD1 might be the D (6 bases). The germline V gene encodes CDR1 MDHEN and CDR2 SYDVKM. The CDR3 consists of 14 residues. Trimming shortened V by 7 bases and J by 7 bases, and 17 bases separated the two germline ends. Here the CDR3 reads CASNGFGGGNTIYF. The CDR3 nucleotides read TGTGCCAGCAATGGATTCGGGGGGGGCAACACCATATATTTT.